This TCR beta chain was retrieved from a study of shared clonotypes between healthy human individuals. General study results and limits: Among donors, clonotype sharing was expected to be affected by sequencing depth.

Clones were read by immunoSEQ multiplex PCR, and TCRdb kept only the in-frame ones, dropping some. In the table there are about 1 million clones, around four fifths of which are singletons. About this clone: What it binds is unknown.

This TCR came from a man between 18 and 35 years old in good health. Source material: memory CD4+ T cells sorted from blood. Subset given: CD45RA-negative fraction.

CDR3 coding DNA: TGTGCCAGCAGCTCCCGGGCTAGCGGGCAAAAATACGAGCAGTACTTC. Its protein is CASSSRASGQKYEQYF. This sequence joins TRBV7-2 and TRBJ2-7, with TRBD2 identical over 8 bases. The germline CDR1 and CDR2 sequences are SGHTA and FQGNSA. This CDR3 spans 16 amino acids. J lost 4 bases, V lost 4 bases, and 12 bases had no gene match.